The next 32 T cell receptor beta chains were all read from a single sample in a study of blood T cell repertoires in COVID-19. Only in-frame clones appear in the TCRdb table, and some are missing; sequencing was by immunoSEQ multiplex PCR. In the table there are tens of thousands of clones, 70% to 90% of which are singletons. Sequencing was performed on peripheral blood. These receptors were obtained from a woman in her sixties or seventies with acute or convalescent COVID-19.

The V gene is TRBV2, the J gene TRBJ2-1; 10 bases align to TRBD2. The germline CDR1 and CDR2 sequences are SNHLY and FYNNEI. This CDR3 spans 15 amino acids. V trimming: 5 bases; J trimming: 8 bases; junction bases outside the gene matches: 9. The CDR3 nucleotides read TGTGCCAGCAGTCCTACTAGCGGGACCGTCGATGAGCAGTTCTTC. Translating gives CASSPTSGTVDEQFF.

The chain joins TRBV11-3 to TRBJ1-6; TRBD1 matches at 9 bases. Losses at the gene ends were 0 bases for V and 10 bases for J; bases not matched to a gene: 7. This CDR3 has 16 residues. Germline V gene lookup returns CDR1 SGHNT and CDR2 YENEEA. The CDR3 coding sequence is TGTGCCAGCAGCTTAGATGGGACAGGGAAGAGGTCACCCCTCCACTTT. Its protein product is CASSLDGTGKRSPLHF. The full variable domain, completed using reference TRBV11-3 and TRBJ1-6, is EAGVVQSPRYKIIEKKQPVAFWCNPISGHNTLYWYLQNLGQGPELLIRYENEEAVDDSQLPKDRFSAERLKGVDSTLKIQPAELGDSAVYLCASSLDGTGKRSPLHFGNGTRLTVT.

The rearrangement links TRBV28 to TRBJ1-5, with a weak D call TRBD1 (5 bases). This CDR3 comprises 16 residues. Germline CDR1 reads MDHEN; CDR2 reads SYDVKM. V lost 2 bases and J 2 bases, leaving 13 bases between the germline ends. The CDR3 region has the DNA TGTGCCAGCAGTTTAGGGGCCGGCAGGGGCAATCAGCCCCAGCATTTT. It specifies CASSLGAGRGNQPQHF. The whole variable domain, filled in from reference TRBV28 and TRBJ1-5, reads DVKVTQSSRYLVKRTGEKVFLECVQDMDHENMFWYRQDPGLGLRLIYFSYDVKMKEKGDIPEGYSVSREKKERFSLILESASTNQTSMYLCASSLGAGRGNQPQHFGDGTRLSIL.

J is TRBJ2-2 and V is TRBV5-8; 12 bases agree with TRBD1. The V segment lost 4 bases and the J segment 3 bases; nucleotides outside the gene matches: 7. Germline V gene sequence: CDR1 SGHTS, CDR2 YDEGEE. The CDR3 consists of 17 residues. The DNA of the CDR3 is TGTGCCAGCAGCAGCGGGACAGGGGGCGCGGACACCGGGGAGCTGTTTTTT. Its protein product is CASSSGTGGADTGELFF.

The genes are TRBV19 and TRBJ1-1; D is unresolved. Germline V gene sequence: CDR1 LNHDA, CDR2 SQIVND (reference sequence). CDR3 size: 14 residues. V was trimmed by 1 base and J by 4 bases, leaving 10 bases between them. CDR3 loop: CASSIAFGATEAFF. The CDR3 DNA reads TGTGCCAGTAGTATAGCTTTCGGAGCCACTGAAGCTTTCTTT.

The chain links TRBV28 to TRBJ2-1; 10 nucleotides agree with TRBD1. The germline gives CDR1 MDHEN, CDR2 SYDVKM. The CDR3 covers 17 residues. With 5 bases clipped from V and 8 bases from J, the junction kept 15 bases outside the gene matches. CDR3 DNA: TGTGCCAGCAGTACTATGGGACAGGGGCAGGGGAACGATGAGCAGTTCTTC. It is translated as CASSTMGQGQGNDEQFF.

This chain joins TRBV7-9 and TRBJ2-5; D is perhaps TRBD2 (5 bases). CDR3 length: 13 amino acids. CDR1 and CDR2 (germline): SEHNR, FQNEAQ (reference sequence). Trimming cost V 7 bases and J 2 bases, with 11 bases left between them. As DNA, the CDR3 is TGTGCCAGCATCCCCGTAGCGCAAGAGACCCAGTACTTC. Translation gives CASIPVAQETQYF. The full variable domain, with the rest looked up from reference TRBV7-9 and TRBJ2-5, is DTGVSQNPRHKITKRGQNVTFRCDPISEHNRLYWYRQTLGQGPEFLTYFQNEAQLEKSRLLSDRFSAERPKGSFSTLEIQRTEQGDSAMYLCASIPVAQETQYFGPGTRLLVL.

This sequence joins TRBV5-4 and TRBJ1-2; 7 bases are a match to TRBD1. With 4 bases clipped from V and 2 bases from J, the junction kept 11 bases outside the gene matches. The V gene's germline CDR1 is SGHNT and CDR2 YYREEE (reference sequence). The CDR3 is 16 residues long. The CDR3 spells CASSPAGQRRNYGYTF. CDR3 nucleotides: TGTGCCAGCAGCCCGGCGGGACAGCGTCGAAACTATGGCTACACCTTC.

In the case of this clone: This sample includes further DNA sequences coding for the same CDR3. This chain links TRBV11-1 with TRBJ1-4; 7 bases are a match to TRBD1. The CDR3 spans 15 residues. Losses at the gene ends were 2 bases for V and 0 bases for J; bases not matched to a gene: 0. Germline values: CDR1 SGHAT, CDR2 FQDESV (reference sequence). The CDR3 protein is CASSLQGATNEKLFF. CDR3 nucleotide sequence: TGTGCCAGCAGCTTACAGGGGGCAACTAATGAAAAACTGTTTTTT.

The chain employs TRBV19 and TRBJ2-1; TRBD1 agrees at 9 bases. After removal of 5 bases from V and 8 bases from J, the junction contained 10 bases not matched to a gene. Germline CDR1 is LNHDA and CDR2 is SQIVND (reference sequence). The CDR3 is made up of 15 amino acids. CDR3 bases: TGTGCCAGTAGTTCCGGGACAGGGACATCAGATGAGCAGTTCTTC. The encoded protein is CASSSGTGTSDEQFF.

The V call is TRBV15, the J call TRBJ1-2; possibly TRBD1 for D (6 bases). The CDR3 contains 17 residues. CDR1 is LNHNV and CDR2 is YYDKDF in the germline V gene (reference sequence). The V end was cut by 1 base, the J end by 4 bases, with 19 bases between. The CDR3 region has the DNA TGTGCCACCAGCAGAGGCGGGGGCGGCGAAGGAGGCTATGGCTACACCTTC. It encodes CATSRGGGGEGGYGYTF.

The V gene is TRBV5-6, the J gene TRBJ1-2, with D tentatively TRBD1 (6 bases). This CDR3 has 13 amino acids. Looked up from germline, CDR1 is SGHDT and CDR2 is YYEEEE. V was clipped by 3 bases and J by 3 bases, with 9 bases between them. The CDR3 bases are TGTGCCAGCAGCTGGGGACACGACTATGGCTACACCTTC. Translating gives CASSWGHDYGYTF.

CDR3 DNA sequence: TGTGCCAGCAGCGTAGGATGGGGACAGGGCTCCTATGGCTACACCTTC. Its protein product is CASSVGWGQGSYGYTF. The V call is TRBV9, the J call TRBJ1-2; 9 nucleotides match TRBD1. After removal of 0 bases from V and 4 bases from J, the junction contained 7 bases not matched to a gene. The CDR3 consists of 16 residues. Germline values: CDR1 SGDLS, CDR2 YYNGEE.

V gene TRBV27 combines with J gene TRBJ2-3; 12 nucleotides agree with TRBD2. The CDR3 length is 18 residues. J was trimmed by 2 bases and V by 5 bases; bases with no gene match: 11. CDR1 and CDR2 from the germline V gene are MNHEY and SMNVEV (reference sequence). DNA for the CDR3: TGTGCCAGCAGTCTAACCCTCCGACTAGCGGGAGACACAGATACGCAGTATTTT. Its translation: CASSLTLRLAGDTDTQYF.

CDR3: CASSFGQIYNEQFF. The CDR3 DNA sequence: TGTGCCAGCAGCTTTGGACAGATCTACAATGAGCAGTTCTTC. The V gene is TRBV7-2, the J gene TRBJ2-1, with D maybe TRBD1 (6 bases). From germline, CDR1 is SGHTA and CDR2 FQGNSA. V was pared by 3 bases and J by 3 bases, with 9 bases between. This CDR3 is built from 14 residues.

In DNA form, the CDR3 reads TGCGCCAGCAGCTGGGCCCTCGCAGAGACCCAGTACTTC. Its protein product is CASSWALAETQYF. The chain couples TRBV5-1 to TRBJ2-5; D gene uncertain. Germline V gives CDR1 SGHRS, CDR2 YFSETQ. This CDR3 comprises 13 residues. Trimming removed 3 bases from V and 4 bases from J, with 10 bases in between.

This chain's CDR3 is CASSWGRGTGSEAFF. In DNA form, the CDR3 reads TGTGCCAGCAGCTGGGGGCGTGGGACAGGATCTGAAGCTTTCTTT. J is TRBJ1-1 and V is TRBV14, with 8 bases lining up with TRBD1. The CDR3 is made up of 15 amino acids. Germline V lookup: CDR1 SGHDN, CDR2 FVKESK. The V segment lost 5 bases and the J segment 6 bases; nucleotides outside the gene matches: 11.

The gene calls are TRBV6-6 and TRBJ2-7; 9 bases fit TRBD1. Germline V gene sequence: CDR1 MNHNY, CDR2 SVGAGI (reference sequence). V shed 4 bases and J 4 bases; nucleotides not matched to a gene: 8. The CDR3 loop spans 15 amino acids. Here the CDR3 DNA reads TGTGCCAGCAGTTTCCTAGGACAGGGGAAATACGAGCAGTACGTC. It yields the protein CASSFLGQGKYEQYV.

This chain joins TRBV5-1 and TRBJ1-1; weak D call: TRBD1 (6 bases). Per germline, CDR1 SGHRS and CDR2 YFSETQ. Trimming shortened V by 0 bases and J by 2 bases, and 11 bases separated the two germline ends. CDR3 size: 15 residues. The CDR3 sequence is CASSLGTDFNTEAFF. For the CDR3, the DNA is TGCGCCAGCAGCTTGGGGACAGACTTTAACACTGAAGCTTTCTTT. Full variable domain (outside the CDR3, taken from reference TRBV5-1 and TRBJ1-1): KAGVTQTPRYLIKTRGQQVTLSCSPISGHRSVSWYQQTPGQGLQFLFEYFSETQRNKGNFPGRFSGRQFSNSRSEMNVSTLELGDSALYLCASSLGTDFNTEAFFGQGTRLTVV.

The DNA for the CDR3 is TGTGCCGTGACAGGAGCTCCGGCCGACACAGATACGCAGTATTTT. This gives the protein CAVTGAPADTDTQYF. The chain has TRBV5-4 and TRBJ2-3; TRBD1 might be the D (6 bases). Deletions cut 10 bases from V and 2 bases from J, with 20 bases between. The CDR3 has 15 amino acids. Germline CDR1 SGHNT, CDR2 YYREEE (reference sequence).

Of note for this clone: At one end, the junction sequence differs from germline, possibly due to a read error. This sequence joins TRBV15 and TRBJ2-2, with D possibly TRBD2 on 6 matching bases. CDR1 and CDR2 from the germline V gene are LNHNV and YYDKDF (reference sequence). The CDR3 runs 14 residues. CDR3 nucleotides: TGTGCCACCAGCAGAGATAAGGCCCCGGGACTCACGATTTTT. Translation: CATSRDKAPGLTIF.

The chain joins TRBV28 to TRBJ2-3, with 8 bases that match TRBD2. The CDR3 is made up of 15 amino acids. With V trimmed by 6 bases and J by 8 bases, 13 bases remained unmatched. Germline V gives CDR1 MDHEN, CDR2 SYDVKM. CDR3 in amino acids: CASSDPGLVVPTQYF. The CDR3, as DNA: TGTGCCAGCAGCGACCCGGGACTAGTTGTTCCTACGCAGTATTTT.

The CDR3 bases are TGTGCCAGCACCCCCCCTACAGGGTTCCTATCTAAAGGCTACACCTTC. It is translated as CASTPPTGFLSKGYTF. The chain uses TRBV28 and TRBJ1-2, with D tentatively TRBD1 (6 bases). The V end lost 7 bases, the J end lost 8 bases, and 26 bases lay between the germline ends. The CDR3 extends over 16 amino acids. CDR1 is MDHEN, CDR2 SYDVKM, per germline.

There are a few counts of this clone. The CDR3 loop reads CASSYRGAGGKETQYF. For the CDR3, the DNA is TGCGCCAGCAGCTATAGGGGAGCGGGGGGAAAAGAGACCCAGTACTTC. This chain joins TRBV5-1 and TRBJ2-5, with 9 positions matching TRBD2. This CDR3 region has 16 residues. After removal of 3 bases from V and 3 bases from J, the junction contained 9 bases not matched to a gene. CDR1 is SGHRS, CDR2 YFSETQ, per germline.

This clone was counted once. J is TRBJ2-7 and V is TRBV7-2, with 10 positions matching TRBD1. This CDR3 is 15 amino acids long. Germline V gene sequence: CDR1 SGHTA, CDR2 FQGNSA. The V and J ends lost 5 bases and 2 bases, in that order; junction bases with no gene match: 6. The CDR3 loop is CASSTPGQGPYEQYV. The CDR3 DNA sequence: TGTGCCAGCAGCACACCGGGACAGGGGCCCTACGAGCAGTACGTC.

The chain recombines TRBV18 with TRBJ2-5; D is unclear. Germline V gene data show CDR1 as KGHSH and CDR2 as LQKENI. This CDR3 is 14 amino acids long. Trimming removed 3 bases at V and 2 bases at J, with 10 bases between. CDR3 residues: CASSPWQPQETQYF. The CDR3 region has the DNA TGTGCCAGCTCACCGTGGCAACCTCAAGAGACCCAGTACTTC.

V usage is TRBV24-1 and J usage is TRBJ2-3, with 7 positions matching TRBD1. Germline lookup yields CDR1 KGHDR and CDR2 SFDVKD. Unmatched junction bases numbered 9, after V lost 4 bases and J lost 0 bases. The CDR3 is made up of 17 amino acids. The DNA of the CDR3 is TGTGCCACCAGTGACGCCCCGGGACAGAAAAGCACAGATACGCAGTATTTT. It encodes CATSDAPGQKSTDTQYF.

The genes are TRBV7-8 and TRBJ2-2; tentative D call: TRBD2 (5 bases). Germline CDR1 is SGHVS and CDR2 is FQNEAQ. The CDR3 loop spans 15 amino acids. V lost 5 bases and J lost 2, with 12 bases in between. In DNA form, the CDR3 reads TGTGCCAGCAGCGGAGGAGGCGGAAACACCGGGGAGCTGTTTTTT. Protein: CASSGGGGNTGELFF. Full variable domain (rest looked up from reference TRBV7-8 and TRBJ2-2): GAGVSQSPRYKVAKRGQDVALRCDPISGHVSLFWYQQALGQGPEFLTYFQNEAQLDKSGLPSDRFFAERPEGSVSTLKIQRTQQEDSAVYLCASSGGGGNTGELFFGEGSRLTVL.

The rearrangement uses TRBV19 and TRBJ1-2; D is uncertain. Germline-derived CDR1 and CDR2 are LNHDA and SQIVND (reference sequence). The V end was cut by 7 bases, the J end by 4 bases, with 25 bases between. The CDR3 spans 17 residues. CDR3 loop: CASNPPLGVEGGYGYTF. CDR3 DNA: TGTGCCAGTAACCCCCCTCTCGGGGTCGAGGGTGGCTATGGCTACACCTTC.

V usage is TRBV6-6 and J usage is TRBJ1-4; D is unclear. Germline V lookup: CDR1 MNHNY, CDR2 SVGAGI (reference sequence). Trimming left V 3 bases short and J 0 bases short, with 8 bases between. The CDR3 runs to 15 residues. The CDR3 loop reads CASSYGRPTNEKLFF. The DNA for the CDR3 is TGTGCCAGCAGTTATGGGCGTCCAACTAATGAAAAACTGTTTTTT.

This chain joins TRBV28 and TRBJ1-1; TRBD1 is a possible D gene (6 bases). Trimming left V 11 bases short and J 0 bases short, with 19 bases between. This CDR3 spans 15 amino acids. The germline CDR1 and CDR2 sequences are MDHEN and SYDVKM. CDR3 bases: TGTGCCGCCTGGGCAGGGAGGGGGATGAACACTGAAGCTTTCTTT. Residues: CAAWAGRGMNTEAFF.

The gene calls are TRBV6-5 and TRBJ1-1, with D possibly matching TRBD1 (6 bases). CDR3 length: 13 amino acids. Trimming left V 4 bases short and J 6 bases short, with 12 bases between. Germline V gene lookup returns CDR1 MNHEY and CDR2 SVGAGI. Here the CDR3 reads CASSSTGGAEAFF. As DNA, the CDR3 is TGTGCCAGCAGTTCTACTGGGGGCGCTGAAGCTTTCTTT.